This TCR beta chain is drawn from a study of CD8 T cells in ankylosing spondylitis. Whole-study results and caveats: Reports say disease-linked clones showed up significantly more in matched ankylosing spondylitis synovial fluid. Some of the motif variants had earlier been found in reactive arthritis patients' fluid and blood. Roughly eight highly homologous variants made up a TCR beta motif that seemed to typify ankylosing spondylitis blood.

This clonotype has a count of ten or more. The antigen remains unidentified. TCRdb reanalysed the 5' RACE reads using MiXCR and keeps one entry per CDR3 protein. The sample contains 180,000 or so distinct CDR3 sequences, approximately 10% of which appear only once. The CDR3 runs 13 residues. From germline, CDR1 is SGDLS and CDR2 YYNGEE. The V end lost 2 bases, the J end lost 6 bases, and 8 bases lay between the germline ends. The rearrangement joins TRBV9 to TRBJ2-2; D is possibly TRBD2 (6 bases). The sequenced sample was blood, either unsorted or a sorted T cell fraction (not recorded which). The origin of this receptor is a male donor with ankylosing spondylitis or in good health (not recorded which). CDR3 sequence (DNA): TGTGCCAGCAGCGTCGGGGGTTCCGGGGAGCTGTTTTTT. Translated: CASSVGGSGELFF.